A selection of T cell receptor beta chains follows, all from one sample in a study of cytomegalovirus exposure and HLA in healthy donors. Assay: immunoSEQ multiplex PCR; the TCRdb copy retains only in-frame clones and omits some. The sample holds roughly 140,000 clones, over 60% seen once. The specimen sequenced was PBMCs. The receptors come from a woman between 40 and 50 years old in good health and CMV-seronegative. Each CDR3 is given with its conserved first and last residue. A D gene is named only where the DNA matches it firmly.

- TRBJ1-2 TRBV5-1 TGCGCCAGCAGCTTGTGGGCCAGGGCGGCTAACTATGGCTACACCTTC CASSLWARAANYGYTF
TRBD1 TRBJ1-2 TRBV29-1 TGCAGCGTCGGACAGGGGGTCTATGGCTACACCTTC CSVGQGVYGYTF
- TRBJ2-5 TRBV30 TGTGCCTGGAGTGTAGCAGGGCCGGAGACCCAGTACTTC CAWSVAGPETQYF
- TRBJ1-5 TRBV30 TGTGCCTGGAGTATCGGGGTCTCCCAGCCCCAGCATTTT CAWSIGVSQPQHF
- TRBJ2-5 TRBV5-1 TGCGCCAGCAGCTTGGCGAGTGAGACCCAGTACTTC CASSLASETQYF
TRBD2 TRBJ2-4 TRBV5-1 TGCGCCAGCAGCTTGGACGCAGCGGGAGGGGCTCTAGCCAAAAACATTCAGTACTTC CASSLDAAGGALAKNIQYF
TRBD1 TRBJ1-1 TRBV7-9 TGTGCCAGCAGGGACAGGTCGAACACTGAAGCTTTCTTT CASRDRSNTEAFF
TRBD2 TRBJ2-5 TRBV19 TGTGCCAGTAGATCCGGGACTAGCGGGAGGCCTATGAAGTTAGAGACCCAGTACTTC CASRSGTSGRPMKLETQYF
- TRBJ2-1 TRBV7-8 TGTGCCAGCAGCTCCACAACAGGGGCGGGGGGCAATGAGCAGTTCTTC CASSSTTGAGGNEQFF
TRBD1 TRBJ2-1 TRBV29-1 TGCAGCGGCAGGACAGGTCCGTACTACAATGAGCAGTTCTTC CSGRTGPYYNEQFF
- TRBJ2-3 TRBV11-3 TGTGCCAGCAGCTTAGGCGGGCCTAGCACAGATACGCAGTATTTT CASSLGGPSTDTQYF
TRBD1 TRBJ1-5 TRBV2 TGTGCCAGCACAGGGGGCCAGCGACAGCCCCAGCATTTT CASTGGQRQPQHF
- TRBJ1-4 TRBV5-1 TGCGCCAGCAGCATACAGGGTCGAGAAGAAGAAAAACTGTTTTTT CASSIQGREEEKLFF
- TRBJ2-3 TRBV10-1 TGCGCCAGCAGTGAAGGGCGGGAACACACAGATACGCAGTATTTT CASSEGREHTDTQYF
- TRBJ1-5 TRBV10-3 TGTGCCACCCGGGGGACCCAGGGTCAGCCCCAGCATTTT CATRGTQGQPQHF
TRBD1 TRBJ1-1 TRBV11-2 TGTGCCAGCAGCCCTGGACAGGGTAGATTTGAAGCTTTCTTT CASSPGQGRFEAFF
TRBD1 TRBJ1-5 TRBV2 TGTGCCAGCAGGGCACACAGGGGCGCGGGCAATCAGCCCCAGCATTTT CASRAHRGAGNQPQHF
- TRBJ2-1 TRBV7-6 TGTGCCAGCAGCTTAGGGGGCTTACTCAATGAGCAGTTCTTC CASSLGGLLNEQFF
- TRBJ1-4 TRBV11-2 TGTGCCAGCAGCTCCGGACAAATGATTAATGAAAAACTGTTTTTT CASSSGQMINEKLFF